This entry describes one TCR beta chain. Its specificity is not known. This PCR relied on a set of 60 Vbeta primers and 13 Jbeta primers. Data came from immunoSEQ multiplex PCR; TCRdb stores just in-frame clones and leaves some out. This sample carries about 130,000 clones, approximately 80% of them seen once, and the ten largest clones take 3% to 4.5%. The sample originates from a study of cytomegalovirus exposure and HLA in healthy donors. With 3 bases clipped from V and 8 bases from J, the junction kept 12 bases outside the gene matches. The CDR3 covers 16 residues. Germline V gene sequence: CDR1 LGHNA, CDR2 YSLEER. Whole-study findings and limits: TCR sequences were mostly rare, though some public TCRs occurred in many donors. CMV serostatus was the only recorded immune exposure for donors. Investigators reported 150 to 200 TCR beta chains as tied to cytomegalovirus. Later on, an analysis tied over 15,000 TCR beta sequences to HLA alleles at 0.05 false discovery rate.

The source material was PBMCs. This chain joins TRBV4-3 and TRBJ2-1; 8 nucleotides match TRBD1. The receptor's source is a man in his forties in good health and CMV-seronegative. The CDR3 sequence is CASSHAGTGTVYEQFF. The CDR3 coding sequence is TGCGCCAGCAGCCATGCCGGGACAGGAACAGTCTATGAGCAGTTCTTC.